What follows are 10 T cell receptor beta chains derived from one specimen sequenced in a study of T cell repertoires in cytomegalovirus infection. TCRdb re-derived calls from the reads in MiXCR, one entry per CDR3 protein. This table has about 740,000 distinct CDR3 sequences, 35% to 40% appearing once. The sequenced material came from PBMCs. The receptors originated from a human donor in good health (CMV status not recorded). Some clones in this sample may be carry-over from other donors' samples.

This chain connects TRBV7-2 to TRBJ2-1, with 8 positions matching TRBD1. This CDR3 contains 16 residues. The trim removed 1 base at V and 6 bases at J, leaving 8 bases unmatched. Germline CDR1 reads SGHTA; CDR2 reads FQGNSA. The CDR3 DNA reads TGTGCCAGCAGCTTAGTGGCAGGGGGCCAGGGCAATGAGCAGTTCTTC. Its translation: CASSLVAGGQGNEQFF.

This chain uses TRBV2 with TRBJ2-5; the match to TRBD1 covers 8 bases. J was trimmed by 3 bases and V by 8 bases; bases with no gene match: 8. CDR1 SNHLY and CDR2 FYNNEI come from the germline V gene. CDR3 size: 14 residues. For the CDR3, the DNA is TGTGCCAGCGTCGAACAGGGGGAAGAAGAGACCCAGTACTTC. Translating gives CASVEQGEEETQYF.

In its sample, this clonotype was seen a few times. This chain uses TRBV7-9 with TRBJ2-4, with D hard to call. Germline CDR1 reads SEHNR; CDR2 reads FQNEAQ (reference sequence). The V end lost 3 bases, the J end lost 8 bases, and 17 bases lay between the germline ends. The CDR3 contains 15 residues. CDR3 sequence reads: CASSFGMPQRHIQYF. The CDR3 DNA sequence: TGTGCCAGCAGCTTCGGTATGCCTCAGCGTCACATTCAGTACTTC. Full variable domain (missing parts from reference TRBV7-9 and TRBJ2-4): DTGVSQNPRHKITKRGQNVTFRCDPISEHNRLYWYRQTLGQGPEFLTYFQNEAQLEKSRLLSDRFSAERPKGSFSTLEIQRTEQGDSAMYLCASSFGMPQRHIQYFGAGTRLSVL.

The chain combines TRBV10-3 with TRBJ1-5; 8 nucleotides line up with TRBD1. This CDR3 comprises 16 residues. CDR1 is ENHRY, CDR2 SYGVKD, per germline. J gave up 1 base and V 0 bases, and 2 bases lay outside the gene matches. The CDR3 region has the DNA TGTGCCATCAGTGAGTCGAGACAGGGGAGCAATCAGCCCCAGCATTTT. It specifies CAISESRQGSNQPQHF.

The chain recombines TRBV19 with TRBJ1-5, with TRBD1 identical over 7 bases. This CDR3 has 17 residues. V was clipped by 5 bases and J by 2 bases; unmatched bases: 12. CDR1 is LNHDA, CDR2 SQIVND, per germline (reference sequence). CDR3 sequence: CASSFSHRGTGNQPQHF. The CDR3 region has the DNA TGTGCCAGTAGTTTCTCTCACAGGGGAACGGGCAATCAGCCCCAGCATTTT.

This clonotype was seen at least ten times. This chain joins TRBV12-3 or TRBV12-4 and TRBJ1-5, with no clear D. The CDR3 spans 12 residues. Deletions cut 7 bases from V and 7 bases from J, with 11 bases between. CDR3 loop: CASTGDNQPQHF. CDR3 in DNA: TGTGCCAGCACCGGAGACAACCAGCCCCAGCATTTT.

The chain couples TRBV5-1 to TRBJ2-2, with no clear D. Germline assignment: CDR1 SGHRS and CDR2 YFSETQ. The CDR3 covers 16 residues. The V gene lost 0 bases and the J gene lost 6 bases, with 15 bases spanning the gap. CDR3: CASSLVTSLVPGELFF. CDR3 nucleotide sequence: TGCGCCAGCAGCTTGGTTACGTCCCTGGTTCCCGGGGAGCTGTTTTTT.

In nucleotides, the CDR3 is TGTGCCAGCAGCTCCCTCGGACAGGGGCAAGAGACCCAGTACTTC. This encodes CASSSLGQGQETQYF. This chain joins TRBV5-6 and TRBJ2-5; 9 bases line up with TRBD1. The CDR3 loop spans 15 amino acids. Germline assignment: CDR1 SGHDT and CDR2 YYEEEE. The V gene end was trimmed by 3 bases and the J gene end by 2 bases; junction bases not matched to a gene: 5. Using reference TRBV5-6 and TRBJ2-5 for the parts outside the CDR3, the full variable domain is DAGVTQSPTHLIKTRGQQVTLRCSPKSGHDTVSWYQQALGQGPQFIFQYYEEEERQRGNFPDRFSGHQFPNYSSELNVNALLLGDSALYLCASSSLGQGQETQYFGPGTRLLVL.

This clonotype showed up many times. The V gene is TRBV12-3 or TRBV12-4, the J gene TRBJ1-3, with TRBD1 as a possible D gene (6 bases). The CDR3 runs 17 residues. V gave up 5 bases and J gave up 0 bases, with 17 bases separating them. The CDR3 coding sequence is TGTGCCAGCAGTCCTTTAGGGGGGTCCTACTCTGGAAACACCATATATTTT. The encoded protein is CASSPLGGSYSGNTIYF.

J is TRBJ1-1 and V is TRBV11-2, with D uncertain. The CDR3 has 13 residues. Germline loops: CDR1 SGHAT, CDR2 FQNNGV. V was clipped by 0 bases and J by 11 bases, with 13 bases between them. The CDR3 nucleotides read TGTGCCAGCAGCTTAGATCGCACCTTCGAGGCTTTCTTT. It translates to CASSLDRTFEAFF.